This entry lists 25 T cell receptor beta chains sequenced from one sample in a study of technical replicates of blood from a few donors. Repertoires were generated with immunoSEQ multiplex PCR, while TCRdb's copy carries only in-frame clones and drops some. The data contain fewer than 95,000 clones, roughly 90% of them singletons. What was sequenced was T cells isolated from PBMCs. The receptors shown here come from a human donor in good health.

The chain links TRBV10-1 to TRBJ2-1; D gene ambiguous. There are 12 residues in the CDR3. In germline, CDR1 is WNHNN, CDR2 SYGVQD (reference sequence). V lost 0 bases to trimming and J lost 7 bases, with 4 bases between them. CDR3 loop: CASSESYNEQFF. Written as DNA, the CDR3 is TGCGCCAGCAGTGAGTCGTATAATGAGCAGTTCTTC.

The J gene is TRBJ1-5, the V gene TRBV9; D is possibly TRBD1 (5 bases). The CDR3 runs to 15 residues. V lost 4 bases and J 2 bases, leaving 13 bases between the germline ends. Per the germline V gene, CDR1 is SGDLS and CDR2 is YYNGEE. The DNA of the CDR3 is TGTGCCAGCAGCTCCTCAGGGAATGGCAATCAGCCCCAGCATTTT. Translated, it gives CASSSSGNGNQPQHF.

This rearrangement joins TRBV28 to TRBJ2-1, with a possible D match to TRBD2 (5 bases). V was shortened by 3 bases and J by 6 bases, with 9 bases between the two germline ends. The CDR3 spans 13 residues. Germline assignment: CDR1 MDHEN and CDR2 SYDVKM. CDR3 sequence: CASSFDGVNEQFF. The CDR3 DNA is TGTGCCAGCAGTTTTGACGGGGTCAATGAGCAGTTCTTC.

The chain carries TRBV29-1 and TRBJ1-1; TRBD1 agrees at 7 bases. The germline V gene has CDR1 SQVTM and CDR2 ANQGSEA. V lost 6 bases, J lost 13 bases, and 11 bases stayed unmatched. This CDR3 contains 11 residues. Here the CDR3 reads CSVRETGNVFF. The CDR3 bases are TGCAGCGTCAGGGAGACAGGGAATGTTTTCTTT. The full variable domain, completed using reference TRBV29-1 and TRBJ1-1, is SAVISQKPSRDICQRGTSLTIQCQVDSQVTMMFWYRQQPGQSLTLIATANQGSEATYESGFVIDKFPISRPNLTFSTLTVSNMSPEDSSIYLCSVRETGNVFFGQGTRLTVV.

This chain links TRBV29-1 with TRBJ1-1; perhaps TRBD1 as D (5 bases). This CDR3 comprises 14 residues. Per the germline V gene, CDR1 is SQVTM and CDR2 is ANQGSEA. Between the trimmed V and J ends, which lost 0 bases and 2 bases, there was a span of 10 bases. CDR3 loop: CSVEEGPVNTEAFF. In DNA form, the CDR3 reads TGCAGCGTTGAAGAGGGGCCCGTTAACACTGAAGCTTTCTTT. Full variable domain (missing parts from reference TRBV29-1 and TRBJ1-1): SAVISQKPSRDICQRGTSLTIQCQVDSQVTMMFWYRQQPGQSLTLIATANQGSEATYESGFVIDKFPISRPNLTFSTLTVSNMSPEDSSIYLCSVEEGPVNTEAFFGQGTRLTVV.

The gene calls are TRBV4-1 and TRBJ2-5, with 11 bases matching TRBD2. The CDR3 length is 18 residues. With V trimmed by 2 bases and J by 4 bases, 12 bases remained unmatched. The germline V gene has CDR1 MGHRA and CDR2 YSYEKL. The CDR3 DNA sequence: TGCGCCAGCAGCCAACTACCGGGACTAGCGGTGTTGCGAGAGACCCAGTACTTC. Protein product: CASSQLPGLAVLRETQYF.

The chain recombines TRBV9 with TRBJ2-7; 16 bases align to TRBD2. Looked up from germline, CDR1 is SGDLS and CDR2 is YYNGEE. The CDR3 totals 19 residues. Trimming at V came to 4 bases and at J to 1 base, leaving 11 bases not matched to a gene. The CDR3 region is CASSPRSGLAGGPSYEQYF. CDR3 in DNA: TGTGCCAGCAGCCCTAGGTCGGGACTAGCGGGAGGGCCATCCTACGAGCAGTACTTC.

This rearrangement joins TRBV7-2 to TRBJ2-1; TRBD1 matches at 7 bases. The CDR3 consists of 15 residues. Per germline, CDR1 SGHTA and CDR2 FQGNSA. V shed 4 bases and J 6 bases; nucleotides not matched to a gene: 9. The CDR3 sequence: CASSSYLDRVNEQFF. The DNA for the CDR3 is TGTGCCAGCAGCTCCTACCTCGACAGGGTCAATGAGCAGTTCTTC. Filled out from reference TRBV7-2 and TRBJ2-1, the complete variable domain reads GAGVSQSPSNKVTEKGKDVELRCDPISGHTALYWYRQSLGQGLEFLIYFQGNSAPDKSGLPSDRFSAERTGGSVSTLTIQRTQQEDSAVYLCASSSYLDRVNEQFFGPGTRLTVL.

This chain links TRBV7-8 with TRBJ2-1; 11 nucleotides line up with TRBD1. Germline V lookup: CDR1 SGHVS, CDR2 FQNEAQ. Trimming took 5 bases from V and 6 from J; bases not matched to a gene: 6. The CDR3 spans 15 residues. The CDR3 sequence is CASSPSDRGLNEQFF. The CDR3 DNA reads TGTGCCAGCAGCCCATCGGACAGGGGGCTCAATGAGCAGTTCTTC.

This chain joins TRBV6-5 and TRBJ2-1, with D perhaps TRBD1 (6 bases). Trimming took 10 bases from V and 0 from J, leaving 10 bases between them. This CDR3 contains 13 residues. Germline V gives CDR1 MNHEY, CDR2 SVGAGI. The CDR3 protein is CATSDSSYNEQFF. The CDR3 DNA sequence: TGTGCCACTTCGGACAGCTCCTACAATGAGCAGTTCTTC.

V and J are TRBV13 and TRBJ2-7, with 15 bases fitting TRBD2. The CDR3 is made up of 15 amino acids. The germline V gene has CDR1 PRHDT and CDR2 FYEKMQ (reference sequence). V lost 4 bases, J lost 6 bases, and 4 bases stayed unmatched. CDR3 residues: CASSSGLAGGSEQYF. DNA of the CDR3: TGTGCCAGCAGCTCGGGACTAGCGGGGGGATCCGAGCAGTACTTC.

CDR3 loop: CASSVARGPYEQYF. As DNA, the CDR3 is TGTGCCAGCAGCGTAGCCAGGGGTCCCTACGAGCAGTACTTC. The rearrangement joins TRBV9 to TRBJ2-7; D might be TRBD1 (6 bases). V was trimmed by 0 bases and J by 2 bases, leaving 9 bases between them. Germline V gene lookup returns CDR1 SGDLS and CDR2 YYNGEE. CDR3 length: 14 amino acids.

The count of this clone is one. The V gene is TRBV5-4, the J gene TRBJ2-5, with D perhaps TRBD2 (6 bases). The length of the CDR3 is 13 residues. Germline V lookup: CDR1 SGHNT, CDR2 YYREEE (reference sequence). Trimming stripped 1 base from V and 3 bases from J, with 7 bases between. CDR3 loop: CASSLRREETQYF. CDR3 DNA sequence: TGTGCCAGCAGCTTGAGGAGGGAAGAGACCCAGTACTTC.

The chain couples TRBV4-1 to TRBJ2-2; 8 bases map to TRBD2. Trimming took 4 bases from V and 6 from J; bases not matched to a gene: 4. Germline CDR1 MGHRA, CDR2 YSYEKL. The CDR3 spans 14 residues. CDR3 coding DNA: TGCGCCAGCAGCCCTAGCGGGCGGGCCGGGGAGCTGTTTTTT. This gives the protein CASSPSGRAGELFF.

As DNA, the CDR3 is TGCGCCAGCAGCTCCCGGGACAGCCGACCCACAGATACGCAGTATTTT. This gives the protein CASSSRDSRPTDTQYF. This rearrangement joins TRBV5-1 to TRBJ2-3; 7 bases map to TRBD1. The V and J ends lost 3 bases and 2 bases, in that order; junction bases with no gene match: 9. The CDR3 sequence is 16 residues long. The germline V gene encodes CDR1 SGHRS and CDR2 YFSETQ.

Here the CDR3 reads CASSSGQGYGYTF. For the CDR3, the DNA is TGTGCCAGCAGCTCGGGACAGGGGTATGGCTACACCTTC. The chain uses TRBV7-9 and TRBJ1-2, with 10 bases aligning to TRBD1. The CDR3 runs 13 residues. J was trimmed by 5 bases and V by 4 bases; bases with no gene match: 1. CDR1 SEHNR and CDR2 FQNEAQ come from the germline V gene (reference sequence).

The chain couples TRBV5-1 to TRBJ1-1; 8 nucleotides match TRBD1. This CDR3 contains 18 residues. Germline V gene sequence: CDR1 SGHRS, CDR2 YFSETQ. V was clipped by 4 bases and J by 4 bases; unmatched bases: 18. The CDR3 sequence is CASSRDISTVGTGTEAFF. The CDR3 DNA reads as TGCGCCAGCAGCCGGGACATTTCCACAGTGGGGACAGGCACTGAAGCTTTCTTT.

The rearrangement joins TRBV6-4 to TRBJ2-1; no firm D call. Germline V gene data show CDR1 as MRHNA and CDR2 as SNTAGT. CDR3 length: 16 residues. V lost 0 bases and J 1 base, leaving 10 bases between the germline ends. For the CDR3, the DNA is TGTGCCAGCAGTGACTCTACGAGTTGGTCCTACAATGAGCAGTTCTTC. Amino acid sequence: CASSDSTSWSYNEQFF.

The V and J genes are TRBV5-4 and TRBJ2-5; the match to TRBD1 covers 9 bases. CDR1 and CDR2 (germline): SGHNT, YYREEE (reference sequence). The CDR3 covers 16 residues. J gave up 5 bases and V 2 bases, and 10 bases lay outside the gene matches. The CDR3 sequence: CASSLPTGGGRETQYF. The DNA of the CDR3 is TGTGCCAGCAGCTTACCTACAGGGGGCGGAAGGGAGACCCAGTACTTC.

The gene calls are TRBV7-9 and TRBJ1-1; a possible D gene is TRBD1 (6 bases). CDR1 is SEHNR and CDR2 is FQNEAQ in the germline V gene (reference sequence). This CDR3 spans 15 amino acids. Trimming stripped 5 bases from V and 6 bases from J, with 19 bases between. The chain's CDR3 is CASSNPTGLGAEAFF. CDR3 sequence (DNA): TGTGCCAGCAGCAACCCGACAGGCTTGGGAGCTGAAGCTTTCTTT.

The sample holds a few counts of this clone. This chain uses TRBV29-1 with TRBJ1-1; D remains ambiguous. V was shortened by 8 bases and J by 4 bases, with 11 bases between the two germline ends. CDR3 length: 11 residues. Germline CDR1 SQVTM, CDR2 ANQGSEA. The CDR3 loop is CSSRVGTEAFF. DNA of the CDR3: TGCAGCTCACGGGTCGGCACTGAAGCTTTCTTT.

The chain joins TRBV5-1 to TRBJ2-1; TRBD2 matches at 10 bases. The CDR3 covers 16 residues. Looked up from germline, CDR1 is SGHRS and CDR2 is YFSETQ. V gave up 4 bases and J gave up 1 base; unmatched junction bases: 5. The CDR3 nucleotides are TGCGCCAGCAGCATCAGACTAGCGGGTTCCTACAATGAGCAGTTCTTC. Protein sequence: CASSIRLAGSYNEQFF.

This chain links TRBV28 with TRBJ2-5; possible D gene TRBD2, 7 bases. The germline CDR1 and CDR2 sequences are MDHEN and SYDVKM. The CDR3 sequence is 14 residues long. Trimming stripped 8 bases from V and 1 base from J, with 14 bases between. The CDR3 DNA reads TGTGCCAGCGGGGGAGGGGGGCTCCAAGAGACCCAGTACTTC. It specifies CASGGGGLQETQYF.

This clone occurred a few times. The rearrangement links TRBV19 to TRBJ1-1; no firm D call. From germline, CDR1 is LNHDA and CDR2 SQIVND (reference sequence). The CDR3 extends over 12 amino acids. V was cut by 5 bases and J by 5 bases, with 9 bases left in between. CDR3 bases: TGTGCCAGTAGTCAAGGGAGTACTGAAGCTTTCTTT. Its translation is CASSQGSTEAFF.

The sample holds one count of this clone. The chain links TRBV6-4 to TRBJ1-2; D is undetermined. The CDR3 length is 16 residues. Trimming cost V 0 bases and J 6 bases, with 17 bases left between them. CDR1 MRHNA and CDR2 SNTAGT come from the germline V gene. CDR3 bases: TGTGCCAGCAGTGACTCGAATTCCCAGGCATACCATGGCTACACCTTC. This sequence encodes CASSDSNSQAYHGYTF.